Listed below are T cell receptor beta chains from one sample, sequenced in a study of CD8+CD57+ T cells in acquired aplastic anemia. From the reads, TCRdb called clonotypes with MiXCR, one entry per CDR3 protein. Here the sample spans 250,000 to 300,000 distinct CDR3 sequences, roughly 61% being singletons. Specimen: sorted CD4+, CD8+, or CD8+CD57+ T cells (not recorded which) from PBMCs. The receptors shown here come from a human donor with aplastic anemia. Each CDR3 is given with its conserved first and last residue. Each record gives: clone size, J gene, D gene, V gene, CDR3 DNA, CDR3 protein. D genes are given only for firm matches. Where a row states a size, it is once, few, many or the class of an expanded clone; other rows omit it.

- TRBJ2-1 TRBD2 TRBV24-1 TGTGCCACCAGTGATTCTAGCGGGGTACCCTACAATGAGCAGTTCTTC CATSDSSGVPYNEQFF
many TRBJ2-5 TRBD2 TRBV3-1 TGTGCCAGCAGCCAAAACGCGGGGGGGGGAGAGACCCAGTACTTC CASSQNAGGGETQYF
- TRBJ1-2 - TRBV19 TGTGCCAGTAGTATAGGTCATCAACAACTACCTCCCTATGGCTACACCTTC CASSIGHQQLPPYGYTF
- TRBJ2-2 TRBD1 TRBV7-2 TGTGCCAGCAGCTCGGACAGGGGCGCGAACACCGGGGAGCTGTTTTTT CASSSDRGANTGELFF
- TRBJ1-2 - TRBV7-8 TGTGCCAGCAGCTTAAGGGCAGTTACAGCTAACTATGGCTACACCTTC CASSLRAVTANYGYTF
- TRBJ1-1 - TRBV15 TGTGCCACCAGCAGAGATGTTGAGGGAAGCACTGAAGCTTTCTTT CATSRDVEGSTEAFF
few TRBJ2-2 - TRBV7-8 TGTGCCAGCAGCCCCCGTGGTAGACAGGCGAACACCGGGGAGCTGTTTTTT CASSPRGRQANTGELFF
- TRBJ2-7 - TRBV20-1 TGCAGTGCTAGAGGGGAGCGGAACTACGAGCGGTACTTC CSARGERNYERYF
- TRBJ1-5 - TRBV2 TGTGCCAGCAGTGAAGAAAGGTGGGACGACAAGCCCCAGCATTTT CASSEERWDDKPQHF
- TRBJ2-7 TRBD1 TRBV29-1 TGCAGCGTTGGATATCGGGACAGGAGATCCTACGAGCAGTACTTC CSVGYRDRRSYEQYF
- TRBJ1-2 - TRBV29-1 TGCAGCGTTGGTACAGGGACTCCTGGCTACACCTTC CSVGTGTPGYTF
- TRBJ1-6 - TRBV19 TGTGCCAGTAGTATAGATCGAGCCGCTCAGTCACCCCTCCACTTT CASSIDRAAQSPLHF
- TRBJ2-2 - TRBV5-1 TGCGCCAGCAGCTTGGTGGCCTTACGGGGTTACACCGGGGAGCTGTTTTTT CASSLVALRGYTGELFF
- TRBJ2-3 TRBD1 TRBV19 TGTGCCAGTAGTACAGGGGGCCCAGATACGCAGTATTTT CASSTGGPDTQYF
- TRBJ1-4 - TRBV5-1 TGCGCCAGCAGCTTGGGGGCGAACATTAATGAAAAACTGTTTTTT CASSLGANINEKLFF
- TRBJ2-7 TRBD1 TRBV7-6 TGTGCCAGCAGCTCAAACAGGGGGTACGAGCAGTACTTC CASSSNRGYEQYF
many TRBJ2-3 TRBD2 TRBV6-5 TGTGCCAGCAGTCGGACTAGCAACCCAGATACGCAGTATTTT CASSRTSNPDTQYF
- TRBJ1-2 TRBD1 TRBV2 TGTGCCAGCAGCGCCGGGACAGGGGCTTTGTATGGCTACACCTTC CASSAGTGALYGYTF
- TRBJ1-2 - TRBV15 TGTGCCACCAGCAGAGAGGACATTGGGCGATATGGCTACACCTTC CATSREDIGRYGYTF
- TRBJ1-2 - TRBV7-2 TGTGCCAGCACCGTACAGAGAACTAACTATGGCTACACCTTC CASTVQRTNYGYTF
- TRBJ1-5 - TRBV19 TGTGCCAGTAGTATTCAGTCGGGACCGCGTTATAGCAATCAGCCCCAGCATTTT CASSIQSGPRYSNQPQHF
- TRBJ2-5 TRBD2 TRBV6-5 TGTGCCAGCAGTTACTCGACTAGCGGGAAAGAGACCCAGTACTTC CASSYSTSGKETQYF
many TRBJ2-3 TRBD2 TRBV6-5 TGTGCCAGCCGGGGACTAGCCGACTTCACAGATACGCAGTATTTT CASRGLADFTDTQYF
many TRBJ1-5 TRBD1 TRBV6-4 TGTGCCAGCAGTGCGACAGGGAGGAATCGACAGCCCCAGCATTTT CASSATGRNRQPQHF
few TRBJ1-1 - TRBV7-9 TGTGCCAGCAGCAGTGTTGTCGCTGAAGCTTTCTTT CASSSVVAEAFF
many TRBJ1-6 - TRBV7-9 TGTGCCAGCAGTGTAACAGGGTCCTATAATTCACCCCTCCACTTT CASSVTGSYNSPLHF
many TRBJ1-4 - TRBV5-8 TGTGCCAGCAGATCAGACAGGACTAATGAAAAACTGTTTTTT CASRSDRTNEKLFF
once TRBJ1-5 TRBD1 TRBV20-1 TGCAGTGCCCACCCGGGACAGGTAAACCAGCCCCAGCATTTT CSAHPGQVNQPQHF
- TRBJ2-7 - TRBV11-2 TGTGCCAGCAGCTTGGAAGGGGCCGACGAGCAGTACTTC CASSLEGADEQYF
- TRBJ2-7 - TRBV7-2 TGTGCCACCTCGCCAGGGCTAACCTACGAGCAGTACTTC CATSPGLTYEQYF
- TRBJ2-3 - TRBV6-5 TGTGCCAGCACTCGAAGGAAGGGCCACCGGACAGATACGCAGTATTTT CASTRRKGHRTDTQYF
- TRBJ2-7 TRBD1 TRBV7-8 TGTGCCAGCAGCTTAGGGACAGGGGGCACGGGGTACGAGCAGTACTTC CASSLGTGGTGYEQYF
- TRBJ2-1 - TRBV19 TGTGCCAGTCTAGGCTCCTACAATGAGCAGTTCTTC CASLGSYNEQFF
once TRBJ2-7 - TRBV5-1 TGCGCCAGCAGTGAAGACAAGGGAGTTCCCTACGAGCAGTACTTC CASSEDKGVPYEQYF
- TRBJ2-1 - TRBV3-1 TGTGCCAGCAGCCAAGTCCTAGCGAGAAATGAGCAGTTCTTC CASSQVLARNEQFF
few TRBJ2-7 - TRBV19 TGTGCCAGTAGTATAGGGGCTAGTGGAGCCTACGAGCAGTACTTC CASSIGASGAYEQYF
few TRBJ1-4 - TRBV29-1 TGCAGCGCGATTCAGGGAGCTAATGAAAAACTGTTTTTT CSAIQGANEKLFF
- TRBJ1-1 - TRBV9 TGTGCCAGCAGCCTTCTGGCACGGAACACTGAAGCTTTCTTT CASSLLARNTEAFF
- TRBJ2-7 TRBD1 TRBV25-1 TGTGCCACCTCGGGACAGGGAAGTTACGAGCAGTACTTC CATSGQGSYEQYF
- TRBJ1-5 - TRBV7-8 TGTGCCAGCAGCCATCAACTAGGGGATCGAAATCAGCCCCAGCATTTT CASSHQLGDRNQPQHF
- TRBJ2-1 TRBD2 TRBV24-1 TGTGCCACCAGTGATGGGACTAGCGGGAGGCACAATGAGCAGTTCTTC CATSDGTSGRHNEQFF
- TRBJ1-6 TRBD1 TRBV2 TGTGCCAGCAGTGTTGACAGGGCGGTGTCACCCCTCCACTTT CASSVDRAVSPLHF
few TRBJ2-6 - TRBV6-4 TGTGCCAGCAGTCCAGGCCACCACTCTGGGGCCAACGTCCTGACTTTC CASSPGHHSGANVLTF
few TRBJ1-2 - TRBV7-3 TGTGCCAGCAGCTCGATTTGGGGGGCGGGCCAACGCTATGGCTACACCTTC CASSSIWGAGQRYGYTF
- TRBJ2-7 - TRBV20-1 TGCAGTGCTACCAGCCCCGGCGGAGACGTTTACGAGCAGTACTTC CSATSPGGDVYEQYF
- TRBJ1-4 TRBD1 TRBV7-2 TGTGCCAGCAGCTTGCATCCTAACGACAGGGAAGGAGAAAAACTGTTTTTT CASSLHPNDREGEKLFF